These 30 T cell receptor beta chains came from one sample sequenced in a study of T cells in Graves' hyperthyroidism and ophthalmopathy. What was amplified from RNA transcripts were TCR beta CDR3 regions. The HTBI primer set served for first-round RT-PCR of the TCR CDR3. TCRdb re-derived calls from the multiplex PCR reads in MiXCR, one entry per CDR3 protein. The sample yields hundreds of thousands of distinct CDR3 sequences, approximately 14% seen once. The sequenced material came from blood. The receptors here all came from a woman under 30 with Graves' hyperthyroidism.

J is TRBJ2-1 and V is TRBV29-1, with no clear D. CDR3 length: 11 amino acids. The V and J ends lost 4 bases and 6 bases respectively, with 7 bases between them. Germline V gene data show CDR1 as SQVTM and CDR2 as ANQGSEA. This CDR3 is CSVVSINEQFF. The CDR3 bases are TGCAGCGTTGTCTCCATCAATGAGCAGTTCTTC.

The table lists this clonotype with many counts. The V call is TRBV7-2, the J call TRBJ2-1; 8 bases are a match to TRBD1. Trimming at V came to 2 bases and at J to 8 bases, leaving 5 bases not matched to a gene. The CDR3 has 14 amino acids. CDR1 is SGHTA, CDR2 FQGNSA, per germline. CDR3 DNA sequence: TGTGCCAGCAGCTTACGGGACAGGTACGATGAGCAGTTCTTC. Its protein product is CASSLRDRYDEQFF.

This clonotype has only a few counts. The V call is TRBV5-1, the J call TRBJ2-7; TRBD1 is a possible D gene (6 bases). V was shortened by 5 bases and J by 2 bases, with 23 bases between the two germline ends. The CDR3 is made up of 17 amino acids. Per germline, CDR1 SGHRS and CDR2 YFSETQ. The CDR3 region is CASRRELLDRRAYEQYF. The CDR3 DNA reads TGCGCCAGCAGGAGGGAGCTATTAGACAGGCGTGCCTACGAGCAGTACTTC.

The table lists this clonotype with many counts. The chain is built from TRBV28 and TRBJ2-1; D not resolved. Germline lookup yields CDR1 MDHEN and CDR2 SYDVKM. The V and J ends lost 5 bases and 4 bases respectively, with 15 bases between them. The CDR3 consists of 15 residues. CDR3 region: CASSESRMLYNEQFF. CDR3 nucleotide sequence: TGTGCCAGCAGTGAGTCTAGAATGCTGTACAATGAGCAGTTCTTC.

The chain carries TRBV27 and TRBJ1-5, with TRBD1 matching 7 bases. Germline CDR1 and CDR2: MNHEY and SMNVEV (reference sequence). The CDR3 loop spans 14 amino acids. V lost 3 bases to trimming and J lost 7 bases; unmatched junction nucleotides: 6. This CDR3 reads CASSFTGERQPQHF. As DNA, the CDR3 is TGTGCCAGCAGTTTTACAGGGGAAAGACAGCCCCAGCATTTT.

In its sample, this clonotype was seen many times. V is TRBV7-2 and J is TRBJ2-7, with TRBD1 identical over 11 bases. CDR1 is SGHTA and CDR2 is FQGNSA in the germline V gene. This CDR3 comprises 15 residues. The V segment lost 1 base and the J segment 3 bases; nucleotides outside the gene matches: 2. For the CDR3, the DNA is TGTGCCAGCAGCTTAGGAGGGACAGGGGGCTACGAGCAGTACTTC. The encoded protein is CASSLGGTGGYEQYF.

This clonotype was seen at least ten times. The genes are TRBV2 and TRBJ1-5; the D gene is possibly TRBD1 (6 bases). Trimming took off 6 bases at V and 0 bases at J, with 24 bases between the two ends. The CDR3 is 19 amino acids. Per germline, CDR1 SNHLY and CDR2 FYNNEI. CDR3 in amino acids: CASSSRKGGTIGSNQPQHF. CDR3 bases: TGTGCCAGCAGCAGCAGAAAAGGGGGGACGATCGGTAGCAATCAGCCCCAGCATTTT.

This clonotype showed up just a few times. The V call is TRBV6-4, the J call TRBJ1-1, with D hard to call. The germline V gene has CDR1 MRHNA and CDR2 SNTAGT. With 5 bases removed from V and 1 base from J, the gap between germline ends came to 8 bases. There are 13 residues in the CDR3. The CDR3 here is CASSWKANTEAFF. In nucleotides, the CDR3 is TGTGCCAGCAGTTGGAAAGCGAACACTGAAGCTTTCTTT.

This clonotype was detected only a few times. This sequence joins TRBV6-5 and TRBJ2-1; 9 positions match TRBD2. The V gene's germline CDR1 is MNHEY and CDR2 SVGAGI. Trimming removed 2 bases from V and 7 bases from J; junction bases left unmatched: 12. This CDR3 has 17 residues. CDR3 sequence (DNA): TGTGCCAGCAGTTACCCCTCCGCGGCTAGCGGGATAAATGAGCAGTTCTTC. Translating gives CASSYPSAASGINEQFF.

The chain combines TRBV7-9 with TRBJ2-7; D is possibly TRBD1 (6 bases). The V end lost 2 bases, the J end lost 2 bases, and 19 bases lay between the germline ends. CDR3 length: 17 amino acids. Germline V CDR1 and CDR2: SEHNR, FQNEAQ (reference sequence). The CDR3 nucleotides read TGTGCCAGCAGCTTACCGCGGACGGTGCCAGGGGCCTACGAGCAGTACTTC. This encodes CASSLPRTVPGAYEQYF.

The chain uses TRBV5-5 and TRBJ2-7, with a possible D match to TRBD1 (5 bases). In germline, CDR1 is SGHKS, CDR2 YYEKEE (reference sequence). This CDR3 region has 14 residues. V lost 5 bases and J 2 bases, leaving 14 bases between the germline ends. The CDR3 region is CASSPPGIPYEQYF. In DNA form, the CDR3 reads TGTGCCAGCAGTCCTCCAGGGATCCCCTACGAGCAGTACTTC.

This clonotype occurred many times. The chain recombines TRBV10-3 with TRBJ2-1, with D uncertain. The CDR3 is 16 residues long. V dropped 4 bases and J dropped 0 bases, with 13 bases sitting between them. From germline, CDR1 is ENHRY and CDR2 SYGVKD. CDR3 nucleotide sequence: TGTGCCATCAGTGCCGTCGCTGATGGCTCCTACAATGAGCAGTTCTTC. This codes for CAISAVADGSYNEQFF.

This clonotype was seen at least ten times. V and J are TRBV20-1 and TRBJ1-5, with 7 nucleotides matching TRBD1. Germline CDR1 and CDR2: DFQATT and SNEGSKA (reference sequence). This CDR3 comprises 13 residues. V lost 5 bases, J lost 8 bases, and 9 bases stayed unmatched. The CDR3 sequence: CSARGDSAEPQHF. CDR3 bases: TGCAGTGCTCGCGGGGACAGTGCTGAGCCCCAGCATTTT.

In the case of this clonotype: At one end, the junction sequence differs from germline, possibly due to a read error. The chain has TRBV5-1 and TRBJ2-1, with D perhaps given as TRBD1 or TRBD2 (5 bases each). From germline, CDR1 is SGHRS and CDR2 YFSETQ. The CDR3 consists of 13 residues. The CDR3, as DNA: TGCGCCAGCAGCTTGTGGGGGATTAATGAGCAATTCTTC. It encodes CASSLWGINEQFF.

This chain joins TRBV4-1 and TRBJ1-2; D may be TRBD1 (5 bases). V gave up 0 bases and J gave up 2 bases, with 13 bases separating them. This CDR3 contains 16 residues. Germline V gene data show CDR1 as MGHRA and CDR2 as YSYEKL. CDR3 nucleotide sequence: TGCGCCAGCAGCCAAGATTCAGGGACTCTGAACTATGGCTACACCTTC. Translated: CASSQDSGTLNYGYTF.

This clonotype was recorded many times. The V gene is TRBV28, the J gene TRBJ2-2, with D unresolved. V lost 9 bases to trimming and J lost 2 bases, with 13 bases between them. CDR1 is MDHEN, CDR2 SYDVKM, per germline. CDR3 size: 14 residues. As DNA, the CDR3 is TGTGCCAGTCACGAGGAGTCCAACACCGGGGAGCTGTTTTTT. Its translation is CASHEESNTGELFF.

This clonotype was detected only a few times. This chain links TRBV20-1 with TRBJ2-4, with D uncertain. The V gene's germline CDR1 is DFQATT and CDR2 SNEGSKA (reference sequence). The CDR3 is 15 residues long. Trimming shortened V by 3 bases and J by 1 base, and 13 bases separated the two germline ends. CDR3 DNA: TGCAGTGCTAGTCGGGCTACCTCGGCCAAAAACATTCAGTACTTC. It translates to CSASRATSAKNIQYF.

The chain couples TRBV9 to TRBJ2-3; D gene uncertain. V lost 0 bases and J 4 bases, leaving 12 bases between the germline ends. CDR3 length: 15 amino acids. Germline CDR1 SGDLS, CDR2 YYNGEE. CDR3 amino acids: CASSVASGWADTQYF. The CDR3 nucleotides read TGTGCCAGCAGCGTAGCGAGTGGCTGGGCAGATACGCAGTATTTT.

This chain uses TRBV19 with TRBJ1-2; 9 bases fit TRBD1. The CDR3 extends over 17 amino acids. Germline CDR1 and CDR2: LNHDA and SQIVND (reference sequence). Losses at the gene ends were 4 bases for V and 7 bases for J; bases not matched to a gene: 16. The CDR3 bases are TGTGCCAGTAGTAAAAAAGGTTCGGGACAGGGCGCCACTGGCTACACCTTC. Translated: CASSKKGSGQGATGYTF.

This clonotype was seen many times. The V and J genes are TRBV2 and TRBJ1-5; TRBD1 aligns across 7 bases. Germline lookup yields CDR1 SNHLY and CDR2 FYNNEI. The length of the CDR3 is 14 residues. Trimming took 6 bases from V and 7 from J; bases not matched to a gene: 9. The CDR3 reads CASSRQGGQQPQHF. The CDR3 bases are TGTGCCAGCAGCCGCCAGGGGGGGCAACAGCCCCAGCATTTT.

This clonotype was counted only a few times. J is TRBJ1-3 and V is TRBV7-9; 7 bases are a match to TRBD1. The CDR3 length is 14 residues. Germline assignment: CDR1 SEHNR and CDR2 FQNEAQ (reference sequence). V lost 5 bases and J lost 6; bases outside the gene matches: 7. In DNA form, the CDR3 reads TGTGCCAGCAGCACCTGGGACAGCATAAACACCATATATTTT. Its protein product is CASSTWDSINTIYF.

This clonotype has at least ten counts. The rearrangement uses TRBV7-9 and TRBJ1-1; D remains ambiguous. The V gene's germline CDR1 is SEHNR and CDR2 FQNEAQ (reference sequence). CDR3 length: 17 amino acids. Trimming stripped 6 bases from V and 1 base from J, with 21 bases between. CDR3 protein: CASSFIRASGWNTEAFF. In nucleotides, the CDR3 is TGTGCCAGCAGTTTTATCCGGGCCTCCGGTTGGAACACTGAAGCTTTCTTT.

This clonotype was detected once. Without the conserved terminal phenylalanine or tryptophan, this CDR3 likely stems from a read error. The CDR3 here is CASSLEGTDTQYS. Written as DNA, the CDR3 is TGTGCCAGCAGTTTAGAAGGCACAGATACGCAGTATTCT. The chain combines TRBV27 with TRBJ2-3; no definite D call. The CDR3 extends over 13 amino acids. Germline V gene sequence: CDR1 MNHEY, CDR2 SMNVEV (reference sequence). The V end was cut by 2 bases, the J end by 1 base, with 4 bases between.

This clonotype was detected ten times or more. The rearrangement links TRBV5-1 to TRBJ2-1; 10 positions agree with TRBD2. The V gene end was trimmed by 1 base and the J gene end by 9 bases; junction bases not matched to a gene: 7. This CDR3 is built from 15 residues. The germline gives CDR1 SGHRS, CDR2 YFSETQ. In DNA, the CDR3 is TGCGCCAGCAGCTTGATGCCTAGCGGGAGTAGTGAGCAGTTCTTC. Protein product: CASSLMPSGSSEQFF.

This clonotype occurred many times. This rearrangement joins TRBV28 to TRBJ2-1, with 14 bases aligning to TRBD2. CDR1 is MDHEN, CDR2 SYDVKM, per germline. V was pared by 2 bases and J by 0 bases, with 3 bases of the junction left unmatched. The CDR3 has 18 residues. CDR3 in DNA: TGTGCCAGCAGTTTAGGACTAGCGGGAGGACACTCCTACAATGAGCAGTTCTTC. Protein: CASSLGLAGGHSYNEQFF.

This clonotype has ten or more counts. The genes are TRBV18 and TRBJ2-1; D remains unclear. V lost 1 base to trimming and J lost 4 bases, with 8 bases between them. Germline CDR1 KGHSH, CDR2 LQKENI. This CDR3 spans 14 amino acids. CDR3 sequence reads: CASSPRTTYNEQFF. The CDR3 DNA follows: TGTGCCAGCTCACCACGAACCACTTACAATGAGCAGTTCTTC.

The rearrangement links TRBV2 to TRBJ1-5, with D perhaps matching TRBD1 (5 bases). Per germline, CDR1 SNHLY and CDR2 FYNNEI. The CDR3 spans 13 residues. V was trimmed by 6 bases and J by 7 bases, leaving 13 bases between them. The DNA of the CDR3 is TGTGCCAGCAGCAGCAGGGTTTTGCAGCCCCAGCATTTT. As protein: CASSSRVLQPQHF.

V is TRBV27 and J is TRBJ1-2; 7 bases are shared with TRBD1. CDR3 length: 14 residues. Trimming at V came to 6 bases and at J to 4 bases, leaving 8 bases not matched to a gene. CDR1 and CDR2 (germline): MNHEY, SMNVEV (reference sequence). CDR3 protein: CASSPGGEGYGYTF. In nucleotides, the CDR3 is TGTGCCAGCAGCCCAGGGGGGGAAGGCTATGGCTACACCTTC.

This clonotype came up many times. The V and J genes are TRBV6-1 and TRBJ2-1, with 8 bases identical to TRBD1. CDR1 MNHNS and CDR2 SASEGT come from the germline V gene. V shed 4 bases and J 4 bases; nucleotides not matched to a gene: 6. CDR3 size: 15 residues. CDR3 amino acids: CASSVDRGTYNEQFF. The CDR3 bases are TGTGCCAGCAGTGTAGACAGGGGCACGTACAATGAGCAGTTCTTC.

Ten or more counts support this clonotype. The rearrangement uses TRBV7-8 and TRBJ1-1, with TRBD1 identical over 7 bases. CDR1 is SGHVS, CDR2 FQNEAQ, per germline. The CDR3 is 18 amino acids. V shed 1 base, J shed 4 bases, and the junction held 15 bases outside the gene matches. Here the CDR3 reads CASSLVAGLGGEGTEAFF. CDR3 nucleotide sequence: TGTGCCAGCAGCTTAGTTGCTGGTTTAGGGGGCGAGGGCACTGAAGCTTTCTTT.